The entry below gives a single T cell receptor (beta chain) sequence along with its context. The record originates from a study of technical replicates of blood from several donors. Germline loops: CDR1 LNHDA, CDR2 SQIVND (reference sequence). This CDR3 is built from 14 residues. V lost 4 bases to trimming and J lost 7 bases, with 16 bases between them. Only in-frame clones appear in the TCRdb table, and some are missing; sequencing was by immunoSEQ multiplex PCR. The sample has some 80,000 clones; approximately 97% are singletons. The rearrangement uses TRBV19 and TRBJ2-5, with a possible D match to TRBD1 (6 bases). The specimen was T cells isolated from PBMCs. This sequence originates from a human donor in good health. CDR3: CASSTNRELWTQYF. As DNA, the CDR3 is TGTGCCAGTAGTACCAACAGGGAGTTATGGACCCAGTACTTC.